The rows below give T cell receptor beta chains drawn from one sample of a study of T cell responses to AZD1222 COVID-19 vaccine. Method: immunoSEQ multiplex PCR; TCRdb's copy keeps in-frame clones and lacks some. The sample records around 85,000 clones, 65% to 90% being singletons. The input for sequencing was peripheral blood, taken on day 0 of AZD1222 vaccination. These receptor sequences come from an adult in good health. CDR3s include the opening cysteine and the closing phenylalanine or tryptophan. D genes are given only for firm matches. Clone size appears in some rows only: once, few, many, or a class for an expanded clone.

v_call	d_call	clone_size	j_call	cdr3_aa	cdr3_nt
TRBV10-3	TRBD1	-	TRBJ1-2	CAHSGRDRGPNYGYTF	TGTGCCCACTCAGGCCGGGACAGGGGGCCGAACTATGGCTACACCTTC
TRBV19	TRBD2	once	TRBJ2-1	CASSIVGRAGEQFF	TGTGCCAGTAGTATAGTTGGGAGGGCCGGTGAGCAGTTCTTC
TRBV5-1	-	-	TRBJ2-3	CASSSGPSTDTQYF	TGCGCCAGCAGCTCGGGCCCTAGCACAGATACGCAGTATTTT
TRBV27	TRBD1	-	TRBJ1-1	CASSPGDRGLLNTEAFF	TGTGCCAGCAGTCCGGGGGACAGGGGGCTCCTGAACACTGAAGCTTTCTTT
TRBV9	TRBD1	-	TRBJ1-3	CASSVGDSSGNTIYF	TGTGCCAGCAGCGTAGGGGACAGCTCTGGAAACACCATATATTTT
TRBV23-1	-	-	TRBJ1-6	CASSHPPQEYNSPLHF	TGCGCCAGCAGCCACCCCCCGCAGGAATATAATTCACCCCTCCACTTT
TRBV7-2	-	-	TRBJ1-5	CASSLSWGSNQPQHF	TGTGCCAGCAGCTTATCGTGGGGAAGCAATCAGCCCCAGCATTTT
TRBV29-1	-	-	TRBJ1-2	CSVERNSHYGYTF	TGCAGCGTTGAAAGGAACAGTCACTATGGCTACACCTTC
TRBV27	TRBD1	-	TRBJ1-2	CASSKGQGAGYTF	TGTGCCAGCAGCAAGGGACAGGGGGCTGGCTACACCTTC
TRBV5-1	TRBD1	-	TRBJ2-5	CASSLGQGAETQYF	TGCGCCAGCAGCCTCGGACAGGGAGCAGAGACCCAGTACTTC
TRBV6-5	TRBD1	once	TRBJ2-7	CASTTGGLPVDEQYF	TGTGCCAGCACGACAGGGGGCCTCCCCGTGGACGAGCAGTACTTC
TRBV6-6	-	-	TRBJ1-1	CASNSRGMNTEAFF	TGTGCCTCAAACTCCAGGGGAATGAACACTGAAGCTTTCTTT
TRBV12-3/TRBV12-4	TRBD1	-	TRBJ2-3	CASSRQGADTQYF	TGTGCCAGCAGTAGACAGGGGGCAGATACGCAGTATTTT
TRBV11-2	-	-	TRBJ1-2	CASSLGPGLQTNYGYTF	TGTGCCAGCAGCTTAGGGCCGGGGCTTCAGACTAACTATGGCTACACCTTC
TRBV7-2	TRBD2	-	TRBJ2-3	CASRLGLAGGDTQYF	TGTGCCAGCAGGCTAGGGTTAGCGGGGGGGGATACGCAGTATTTT
TRBV9	-	-	TRBJ1-4	CASSPRLGEKLFF	TGTGCCAGCAGCCCCCGGCTGGGAGAAAAACTGTTTTTT
TRBV10-3	-	-	TRBJ2-7	CAISQSGLSSYF	TGTGCCATCAGTCAGTCCGGGCTTTCTTCGTACTTC
TRBV7-8	-	-	TRBJ1-5	CASMRDFYSNQPQHF	TGTGCCAGCATGCGGGACTTCTATAGCAATCAGCCCCAGCATTTT
TRBV19	TRBD1	-	TRBJ2-5	CASSLTGIGETQYF	TGTGCCAGTAGCTTGACAGGGATCGGTGAGACCCAGTACTTC
TRBV11-2	-	few	TRBJ1-4	CASSPGARGGEKLFF	TGTGCCAGCAGCCCTGGCGCCAGGGGAGGGGAAAAACTGTTTTTT
TRBV30	-	-	TRBJ1-1	CARGGGLGGTEAFF	TGTGCCAGGGGAGGGGGGCTCGGGGGTACTGAAGCTTTCTTT
TRBV7-2	-	-	TRBJ2-1	CASSLLGRGVVYNEQFF	TGTGCCAGCAGCTTACTGGGAAGAGGAGTAGTCTACAATGAGCAGTTCTTC
TRBV24-1	-	-	TRBJ2-2	CATSPTNTGELFF	TGTGCCACCAGCCCAACGAACACCGGGGAGCTGTTTTTT
TRBV21-1	-	-	TRBJ2-7	CASSKGDKTYEQYF	TGTGCCAGCAGCAAAGGTGACAAGACCTACGAGCAGTACTTC
TRBV7-2	TRBD1	few	TRBJ2-7	CASSTQQGASYEQYF	TGTGCCAGCAGCACGCAACAGGGGGCCTCCTACGAGCAGTACTTC
TRBV2	TRBD1	-	TRBJ2-7	CASRPGQDSYEQYF	TGTGCCAGCAGGCCGGGACAGGACTCCTACGAGCAGTACTTC
TRBV4-2	-	-	TRBJ1-2	CASSQDTRTVYGYTF	TGTGCCAGCAGCCAGGACACCAGGACAGTGTATGGCTACACCTTC
TRBV15	-	-	TRBJ1-4	CATSRGGRGVEKLFF	TGTGCCACCAGCAGAGGGGGCAGGGGTGTTGAAAAACTGTTTTTT
TRBV29-1	-	-	TRBJ2-7	CSVVGSYEQYF	TGCAGCGTTGTTGGCTCCTACGAGCAGTACTTC
TRBV21-1	-	-	TRBJ2-3	CASSREAGTGFTDTQYF	TGTGCCAGCAGCAGAGAAGCCGGGACAGGATTCACAGATACGCAGTATTTT
TRBV3-1/TRBV3-2	-	few	TRBJ2-7	CASSQRGRGHEQYF	TGTGCCAGCAGCCAACGGGGACGAGGCCACGAGCAGTACTTC
TRBV11-2	TRBD1	-	TRBJ1-3	CASSPGTVDGNTIYF	TGTGCCAGCAGCCCCGGGACAGTAGATGGAAACACCATATATTTT